This TCR beta chain was observed in a study of vaccination and CD4 T cells after COVID-19. Across the whole study: Six males and four females, two Hispanic, made up the convalescents. Treatment of control cultures consisted of a CEFX pool, an HIV-1 Nef pool, or no peptide.

Comment on this clonotype: What it binds is unknown.

Sequencing of cultured CD4+ T cell DNA used the Oncomine TCR Beta short-read assay. MiXCR, applied by TCRdb to the PCR reads, yields one record per CDR3 protein. This sample has under 15,000 distinct CDR3 sequences, with 60% to 70% found just once. CDR3 size: 13 residues. CDR1 is MNHNS and CDR2 is SASEGT in the germline V gene. Trimming shortened V by 1 base and J by 15 bases, and 13 bases separated the two germline ends. Sample treatment: approximately 11-day PBMC culture with coronavirus spike peptide pools or control peptides (ViraFEST assay). ViraFEST grew antigen-specific T cells using peptide pools, then sequenced TCRs. Positive PCR dates spanned March to December 2020, predating US Alpha, Beta and Delta variants.

The specimen sequenced was CD4+ T cells from blood, cultured in vitro. The chain employs TRBV6-1 and TRBJ1-6; no firm D call. This clonotype was sampled from a human donor who had recovered from COVID-19. CDR3 in amino acids: CASSEEVAFLLHF. The CDR3 DNA follows: TGTGCCAGCAGTGAAGAGGTAGCATTCCTCCTCCACTTT.